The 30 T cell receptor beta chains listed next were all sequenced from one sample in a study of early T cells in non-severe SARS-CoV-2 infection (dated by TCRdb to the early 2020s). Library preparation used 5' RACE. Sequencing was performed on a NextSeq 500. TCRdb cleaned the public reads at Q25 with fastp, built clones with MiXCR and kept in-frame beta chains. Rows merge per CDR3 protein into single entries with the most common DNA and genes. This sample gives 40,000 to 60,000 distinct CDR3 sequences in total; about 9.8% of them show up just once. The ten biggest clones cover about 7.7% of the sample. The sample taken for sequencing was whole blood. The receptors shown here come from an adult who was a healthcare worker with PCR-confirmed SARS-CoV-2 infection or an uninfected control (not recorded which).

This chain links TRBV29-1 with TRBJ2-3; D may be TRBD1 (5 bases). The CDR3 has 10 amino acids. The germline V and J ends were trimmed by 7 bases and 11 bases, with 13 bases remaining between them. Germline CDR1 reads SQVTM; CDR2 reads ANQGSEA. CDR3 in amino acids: CSGEQGMQYF. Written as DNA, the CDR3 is TGCAGCGGTGAGCAGGGTATGCAGTATTTT.

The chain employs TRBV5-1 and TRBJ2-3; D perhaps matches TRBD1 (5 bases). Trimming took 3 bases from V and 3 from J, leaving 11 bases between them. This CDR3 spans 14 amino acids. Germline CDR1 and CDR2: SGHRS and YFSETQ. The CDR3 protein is CASSSAQGTDTQYF. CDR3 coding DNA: TGCGCCAGCAGCTCGGCCCAGGGAACAGATACGCAGTATTTT.

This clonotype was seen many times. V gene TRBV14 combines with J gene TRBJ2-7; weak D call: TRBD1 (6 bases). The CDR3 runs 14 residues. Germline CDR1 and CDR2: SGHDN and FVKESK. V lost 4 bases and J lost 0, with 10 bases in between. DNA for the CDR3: TGTGCCAGCAGCCGAGGGGGAAACTCCTACGAGCAGTACTTC. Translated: CASSRGGNSYEQYF.

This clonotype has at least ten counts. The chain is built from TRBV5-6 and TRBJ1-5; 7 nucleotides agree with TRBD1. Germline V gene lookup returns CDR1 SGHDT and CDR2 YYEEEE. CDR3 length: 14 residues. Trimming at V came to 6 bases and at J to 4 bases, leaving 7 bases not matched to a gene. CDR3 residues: CASTRRGRNQPQHF. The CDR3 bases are TGTGCCAGCACCCGAAGGGGGCGAAATCAGCCCCAGCATTTT.

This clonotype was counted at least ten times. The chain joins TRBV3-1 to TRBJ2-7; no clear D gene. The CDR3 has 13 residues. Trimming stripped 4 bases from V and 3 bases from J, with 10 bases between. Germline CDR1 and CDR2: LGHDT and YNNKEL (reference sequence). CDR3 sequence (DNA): TGTGCCAGCAGCCCGCGGTATGGCTACGAGCAGTACTTC. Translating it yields CASSPRYGYEQYF.

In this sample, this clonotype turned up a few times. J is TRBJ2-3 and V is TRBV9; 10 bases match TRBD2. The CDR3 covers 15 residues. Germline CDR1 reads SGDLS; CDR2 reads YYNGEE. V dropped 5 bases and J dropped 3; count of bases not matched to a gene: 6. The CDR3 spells CASSSSGSLTDTQYF. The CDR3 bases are TGTGCCAGCAGTTCTAGCGGGAGTCTTACAGATACGCAGTATTTT.

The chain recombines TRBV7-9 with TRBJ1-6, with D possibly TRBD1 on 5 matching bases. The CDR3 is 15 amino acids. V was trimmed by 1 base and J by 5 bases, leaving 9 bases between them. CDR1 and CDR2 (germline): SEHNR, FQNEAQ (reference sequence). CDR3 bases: TGTGCCAGCAGCTTAGATCAGGGCCATAATTCACCCCTCCACTTT. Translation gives CASSLDQGHNSPLHF.

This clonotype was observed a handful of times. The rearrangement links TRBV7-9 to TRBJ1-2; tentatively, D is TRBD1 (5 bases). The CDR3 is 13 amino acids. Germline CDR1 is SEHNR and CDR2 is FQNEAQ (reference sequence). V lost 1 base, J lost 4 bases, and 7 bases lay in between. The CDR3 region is CASSLETVYGYTF. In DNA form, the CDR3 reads TGTGCCAGCAGCTTAGAGACAGTCTATGGCTACACCTTC.

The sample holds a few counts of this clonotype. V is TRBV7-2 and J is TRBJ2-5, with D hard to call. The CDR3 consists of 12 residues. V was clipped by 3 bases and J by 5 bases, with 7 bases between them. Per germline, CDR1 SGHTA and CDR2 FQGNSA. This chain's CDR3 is CASSFASETQYF. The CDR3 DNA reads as TGTGCCAGCAGCTTTGCCTCGGAGACCCAGTACTTC.

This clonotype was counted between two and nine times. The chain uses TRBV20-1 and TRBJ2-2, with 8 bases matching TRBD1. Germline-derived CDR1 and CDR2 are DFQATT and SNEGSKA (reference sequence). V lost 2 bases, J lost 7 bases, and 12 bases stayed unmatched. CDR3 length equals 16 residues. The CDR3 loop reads CSARQAGRGPSGELFF. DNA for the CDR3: TGCAGTGCTAGACAGGCGGGCAGGGGGCCGAGCGGGGAGCTGTTTTTT.

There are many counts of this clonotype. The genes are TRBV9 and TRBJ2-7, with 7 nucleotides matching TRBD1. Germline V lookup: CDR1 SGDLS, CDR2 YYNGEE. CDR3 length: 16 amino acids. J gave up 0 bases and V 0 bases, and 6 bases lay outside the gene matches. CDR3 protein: CASSVESDRISYEQYF. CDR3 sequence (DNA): TGTGCCAGCAGCGTAGAATCGGACAGGATCTCCTACGAGCAGTACTTC. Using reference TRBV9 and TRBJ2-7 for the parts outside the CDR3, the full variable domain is DSGVTQTPKHLITATGQRVTLRCSPRSGDLSVYWYQQSLDQGLQFLIQYYNGEERAKGNILERFSAQQFPDLHSELNLSSLELGDSALYFCASSVESDRISYEQYFGPGTRLTVT.

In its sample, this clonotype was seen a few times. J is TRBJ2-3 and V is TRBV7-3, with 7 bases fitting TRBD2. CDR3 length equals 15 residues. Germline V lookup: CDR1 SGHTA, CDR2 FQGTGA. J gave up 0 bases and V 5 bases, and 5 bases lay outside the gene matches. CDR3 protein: CASSASGISTDTQYF. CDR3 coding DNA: TGTGCCAGCAGCGCTAGCGGTATTAGCACAGATACGCAGTATTTT. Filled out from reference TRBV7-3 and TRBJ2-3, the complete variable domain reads GAGVSQTPSNKVTEKGKYVELRCDPISGHTALYWYRQSLGQGPEFLIYFQGTGAADDSGLPNDRFFAVRPEGSVSTLKIQRTERGDSAVYLCASSASGISTDTQYFGPGTRLTVL.

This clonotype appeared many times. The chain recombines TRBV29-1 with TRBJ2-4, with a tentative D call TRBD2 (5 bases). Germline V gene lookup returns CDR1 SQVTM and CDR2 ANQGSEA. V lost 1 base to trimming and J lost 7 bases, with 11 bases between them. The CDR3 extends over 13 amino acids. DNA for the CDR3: TGCAGCGTTGAAGCAGAGGGTAATAACATTCAGTACTTC. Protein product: CSVEAEGNNIQYF.

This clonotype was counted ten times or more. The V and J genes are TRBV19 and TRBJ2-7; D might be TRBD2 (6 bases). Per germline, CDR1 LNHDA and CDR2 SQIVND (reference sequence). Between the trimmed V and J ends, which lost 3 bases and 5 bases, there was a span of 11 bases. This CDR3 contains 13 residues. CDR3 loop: CASSIAGLDEQYF. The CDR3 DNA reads TGTGCCAGTAGTATCGCGGGGTTGGACGAGCAGTACTTC.

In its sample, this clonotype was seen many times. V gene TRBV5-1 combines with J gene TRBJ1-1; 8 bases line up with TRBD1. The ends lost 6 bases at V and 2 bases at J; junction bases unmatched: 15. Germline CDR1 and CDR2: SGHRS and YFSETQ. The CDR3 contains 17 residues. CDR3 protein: CASTPPPGQEFNTEAFF. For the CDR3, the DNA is TGCGCCAGCACTCCCCCCCCGGGACAGGAGTTTAACACTGAAGCTTTCTTT.

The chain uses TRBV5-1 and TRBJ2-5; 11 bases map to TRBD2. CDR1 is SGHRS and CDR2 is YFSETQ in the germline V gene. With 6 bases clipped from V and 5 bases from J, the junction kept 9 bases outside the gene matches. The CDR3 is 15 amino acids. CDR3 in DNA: TGCGCCAGCACCCAACTAGCGGGAGTTGGGGAGACCCAGTACTTC. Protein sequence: CASTQLAGVGETQYF.

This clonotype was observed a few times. The CDR3 region is CASSLIPRDRTLYRNYEQYF. CDR3 DNA: TGCGCCAGCAGCCTGATCCCCCGGGACAGGACCCTTTACAGGAACTACGAGCAGTACTTC. The chain employs TRBV5-1 and TRBJ2-7; TRBD1 agrees at 8 bases. Losses at the gene ends were 4 bases for V and 3 bases for J; bases not matched to a gene: 24. CDR1 and CDR2 from the germline V gene are SGHRS and YFSETQ. The length of the CDR3 is 20 residues.

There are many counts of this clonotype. The CDR3 coding sequence is TGTGCCAGCAGTGCCGCGGGGGGGGCACAGTACTTC. Its protein is CASSAAGGAQYF. The chain couples TRBV25-1 to TRBJ2-7; 9 positions match TRBD2. The CDR3 consists of 12 residues. With V trimmed by 4 bases and J by 10 bases, 5 bases remained unmatched. Germline V CDR1 and CDR2: MGHDK, SYGVNS.

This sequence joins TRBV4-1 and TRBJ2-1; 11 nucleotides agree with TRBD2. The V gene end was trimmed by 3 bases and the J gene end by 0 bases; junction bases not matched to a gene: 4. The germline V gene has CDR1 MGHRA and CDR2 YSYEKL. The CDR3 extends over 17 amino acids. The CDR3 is CASSQGLAESSYNEQFF. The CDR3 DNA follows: TGCGCCAGCAGCCAGGGACTAGCGGAGAGCTCCTACAATGAGCAGTTCTTC.

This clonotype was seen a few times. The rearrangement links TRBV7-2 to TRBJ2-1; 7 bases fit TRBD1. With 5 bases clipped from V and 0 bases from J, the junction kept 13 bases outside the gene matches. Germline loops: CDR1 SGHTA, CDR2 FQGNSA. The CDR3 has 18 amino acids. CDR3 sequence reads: CASSGILRGQSSYNEQFF. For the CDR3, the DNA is TGTGCCAGCAGCGGAATCTTGAGGGGGCAGAGCTCCTACAATGAGCAGTTCTTC.

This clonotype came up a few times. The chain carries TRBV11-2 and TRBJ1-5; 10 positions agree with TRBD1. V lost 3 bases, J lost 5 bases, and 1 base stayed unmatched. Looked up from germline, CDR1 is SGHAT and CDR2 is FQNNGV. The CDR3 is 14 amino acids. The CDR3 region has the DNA TGTGCCAGCAGCTTCGGGACAGGGGATCAGCCCCAGCATTTT. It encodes CASSFGTGDQPQHF.

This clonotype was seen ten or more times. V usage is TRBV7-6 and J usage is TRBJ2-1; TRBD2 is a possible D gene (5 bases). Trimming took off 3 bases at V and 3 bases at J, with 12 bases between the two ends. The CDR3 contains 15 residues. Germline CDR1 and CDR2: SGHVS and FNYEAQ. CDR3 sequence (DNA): TGTGCCAGCAGCTTCACTAGTTCTAACTACAATGAGCAGTTCTTC. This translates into CASSFTSSNYNEQFF.

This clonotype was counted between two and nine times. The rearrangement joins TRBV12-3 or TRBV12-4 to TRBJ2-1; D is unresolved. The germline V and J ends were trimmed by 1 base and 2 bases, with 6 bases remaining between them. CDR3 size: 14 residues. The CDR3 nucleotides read TGTGCCAGCAGTTTAGGCCCAACCTACAATGAGCAGTTCTTC. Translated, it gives CASSLGPTYNEQFF.

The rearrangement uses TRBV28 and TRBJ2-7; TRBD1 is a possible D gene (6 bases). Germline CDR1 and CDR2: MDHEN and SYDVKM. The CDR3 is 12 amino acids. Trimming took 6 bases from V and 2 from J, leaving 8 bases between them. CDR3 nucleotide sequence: TGTGCCAGCAGCAGGGGCGCCTACGAGCAGTACTTC. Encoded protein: CASSRGAYEQYF.

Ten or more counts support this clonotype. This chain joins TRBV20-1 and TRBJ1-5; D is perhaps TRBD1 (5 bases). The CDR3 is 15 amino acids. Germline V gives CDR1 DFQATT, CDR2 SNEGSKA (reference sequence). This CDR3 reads CSDTRGRKGNQPQHF. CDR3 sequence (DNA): TGCAGCGACACGCGGGGACGGAAGGGCAATCAGCCCCAGCATTTT.

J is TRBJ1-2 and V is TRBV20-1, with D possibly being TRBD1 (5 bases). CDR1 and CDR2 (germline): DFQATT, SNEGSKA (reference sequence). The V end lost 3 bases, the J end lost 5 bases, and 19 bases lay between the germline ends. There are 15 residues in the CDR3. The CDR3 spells CSARGGQGDLYGYTF. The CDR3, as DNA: TGCAGTGCTAGGGGAGGACAAGGGGATTTGTATGGCTACACCTTC.

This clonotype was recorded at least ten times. As DNA, the CDR3 is TGTGCCAGCAGTTTAAGTAGGACAGGGGGTATCGACGAGCAGTACTTC. It yields the protein CASSLSRTGGIDEQYF. The chain carries TRBV12-3 or TRBV12-4 and TRBJ2-7; 10 bases map to TRBD1. This CDR3 is built from 16 residues. V lost 2 bases, J lost 5 bases, and 9 bases stayed unmatched.

The CDR3 DNA reads as TGTGCCAGCAGCGGGTATGAGCAGTTCTTC. This encodes CASSGYEQFF. V gene TRBV2 combines with J gene TRBJ2-1, with D unresolved. CDR3 length equals 10 residues. The V gene lost 6 bases and the J gene lost 8 bases, with 5 bases spanning the gap. The germline V gene encodes CDR1 SNHLY and CDR2 FYNNEI.

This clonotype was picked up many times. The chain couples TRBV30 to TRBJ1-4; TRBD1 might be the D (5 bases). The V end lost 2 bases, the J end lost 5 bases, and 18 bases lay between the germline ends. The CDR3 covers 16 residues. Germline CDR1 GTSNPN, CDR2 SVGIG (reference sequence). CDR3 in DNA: TGTGCCTGGAGTCCCCCGAGGGGCCGGAGGAATGAAAAACTGTTTTTT. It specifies CAWSPPRGRRNEKLFF.

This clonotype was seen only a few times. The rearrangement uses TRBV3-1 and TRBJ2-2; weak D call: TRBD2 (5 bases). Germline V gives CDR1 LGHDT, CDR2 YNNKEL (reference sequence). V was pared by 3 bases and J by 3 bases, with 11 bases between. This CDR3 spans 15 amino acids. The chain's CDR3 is CASSHPRGYTGELFF. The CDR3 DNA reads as TGTGCCAGCAGCCACCCAAGAGGGTACACCGGGGAGCTGTTTTTT.